This TCR beta chain was documented in a study of OX40 agonist ivuxolimab in advanced cancers. The assay was immunoSEQ multiplex PCR, and TCRdb's table has in-frame clones only and misses some. Found here are approximately 82,000 clones, 92% of them singletons; the top ten hold about 0.6%. V lost 1 base, J lost 2 bases, and 13 bases lay in between. The CDR3 is 16 residues long. Germline lookup yields CDR1 MGHRA and CDR2 YSYEKL. The receptor's source is an adult with an advanced solid tumor such as melanoma, head and neck, liver or kidney cancer. The chain couples TRBV4-1 to TRBJ2-3, with a tentative D call TRBD1 (6 bases). The input for sequencing was CD4+ or CD8+ T cells sorted from blood, taken in a trial of the OX40 agonist ivuxolimab. The CDR3 nucleotides read TGCGCCAGCAGCCAAGCGGCAGGGGCGAACACAGATACGCAGTATTTT. It specifies CASSQAAGANTDTQYF.